The entry below gives a single TCR beta chain sequence along with its context. This entry belongs to a study of blood T cell repertoires in COVID-19. The CDR3 extends over 16 amino acids. CDR1 LNHDA and CDR2 SQIVND come from the germline V gene (reference sequence). Trimming removed 0 bases at V and 4 bases at J, with 12 bases between. Only in-frame clones appear in the TCRdb table, and some are missing; sequencing was by immunoSEQ multiplex PCR. The table shows around 150,000 clones, with roughly nine tenths occurring only once. The sequence came from a man aged 55 to 70 with active or convalescent COVID-19. Sequences were obtained from peripheral blood. This rearrangement joins TRBV19 to TRBJ2-2; D unclear. The CDR3 nucleotides read TGTGCCAGTAGTATAGACGTACGCATGGCCACCGGGGAGCTGTTTTTT. Translation: CASSIDVRMATGELFF.